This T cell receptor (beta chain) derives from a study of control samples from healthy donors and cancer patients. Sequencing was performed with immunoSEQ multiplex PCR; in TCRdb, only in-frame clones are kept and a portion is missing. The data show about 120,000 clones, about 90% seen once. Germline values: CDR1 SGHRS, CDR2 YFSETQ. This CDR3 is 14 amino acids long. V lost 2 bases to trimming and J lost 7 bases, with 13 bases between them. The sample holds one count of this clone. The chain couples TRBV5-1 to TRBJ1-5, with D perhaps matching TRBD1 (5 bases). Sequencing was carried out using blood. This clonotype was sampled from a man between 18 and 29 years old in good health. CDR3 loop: CASSFQGREQPQHF. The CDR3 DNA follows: TGCGCCAGCAGCTTCCAGGGACGTGAACAGCCCCAGCATTTT. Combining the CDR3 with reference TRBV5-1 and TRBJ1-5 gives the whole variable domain KAGVTQTPRYLIKTRGQQVTLSCSPISGHRSVSWYQQTPGQGLQFLFEYFSETQRNKGNFPGRFSGRQFSNSRSEMNVSTLELGDSALYLCASSFQGREQPQHFGDGTRLSIL.